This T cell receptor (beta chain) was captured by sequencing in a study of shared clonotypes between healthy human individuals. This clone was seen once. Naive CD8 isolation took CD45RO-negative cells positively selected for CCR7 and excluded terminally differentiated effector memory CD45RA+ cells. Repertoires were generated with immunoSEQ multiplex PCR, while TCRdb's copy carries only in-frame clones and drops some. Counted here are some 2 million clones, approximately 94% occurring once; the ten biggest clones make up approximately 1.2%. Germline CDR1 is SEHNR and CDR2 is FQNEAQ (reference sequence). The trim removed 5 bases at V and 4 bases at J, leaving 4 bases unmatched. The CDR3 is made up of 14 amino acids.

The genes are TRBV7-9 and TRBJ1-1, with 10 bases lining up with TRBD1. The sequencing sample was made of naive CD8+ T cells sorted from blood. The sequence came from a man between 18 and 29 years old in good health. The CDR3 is CASSRQGAGTEAFF. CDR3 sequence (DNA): TGTGCCAGCAGCCGACAGGGGGCGGGCACTGAAGCTTTCTTT.